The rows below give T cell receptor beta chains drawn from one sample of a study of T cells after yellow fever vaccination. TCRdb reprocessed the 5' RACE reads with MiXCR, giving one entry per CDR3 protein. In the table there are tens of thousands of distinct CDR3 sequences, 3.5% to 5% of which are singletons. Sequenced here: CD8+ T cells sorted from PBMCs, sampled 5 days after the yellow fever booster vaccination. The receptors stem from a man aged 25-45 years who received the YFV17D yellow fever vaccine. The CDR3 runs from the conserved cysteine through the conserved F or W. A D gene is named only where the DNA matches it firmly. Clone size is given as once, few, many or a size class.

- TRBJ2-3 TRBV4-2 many CASSQGTGKDTQYF TGTGCCAGCAGCCAAGGTACAGGGAAAGATACGCAGTATTTT
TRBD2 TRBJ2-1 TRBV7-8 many CASGTSGINEQFF TGTGCCAGCGGGACTAGCGGGATTAATGAGCAGTTCTTC
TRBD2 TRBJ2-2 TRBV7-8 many CASSLETSGPHFNTGELFF TGTGCCAGCAGCTTAGAAACTAGCGGGCCCCACTTCAACACCGGGGAGCTGTTTTTT
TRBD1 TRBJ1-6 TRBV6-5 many CASTHSGTGTLVVRPLHF TGTGCCAGCACCCACTCCGGGACAGGGACCCTCGTGGTGAGGCCCCTCCACTTT
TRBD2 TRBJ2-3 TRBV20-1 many CSAQSGSGTDTQYF TGCAGTGCTCAAAGCGGGAGCGGCACAGATACGCAGTATTTT
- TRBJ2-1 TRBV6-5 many CASSYGGTGEQFF TGTGCCAGCAGTTACGGGGGAACAGGCGAGCAGTTCTTC
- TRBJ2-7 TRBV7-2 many CASSLAGGALYEQYF TGTGCCAGCAGCTTAGCCGGAGGGGCCTTATACGAGCAGTACTTC
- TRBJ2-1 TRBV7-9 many CASSPPSRGYNEQFF TGTGCCAGCAGCCCCCCCAGTCGGGGATACAATGAGCAGTTCTTC
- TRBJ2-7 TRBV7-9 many CASSLAGRPYEQYF TGTGCCAGCAGCTTAGCGGGGCGACCCTACGAGCAGTACTTC
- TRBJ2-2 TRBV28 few CASSLRRDTGELFF TGTGCCAGCAGTTTAAGGCGAGACACCGGGGAGCTGTTTTTT
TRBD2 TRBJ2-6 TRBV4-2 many CASSPTPLLAGGSGANVLTF TGTGCCAGCAGCCCTACCCCCCTCCTAGCGGGAGGATCTGGGGCCAACGTCCTGACTTTC
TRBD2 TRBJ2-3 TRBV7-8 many CASSYYSGSTDTQYF TGTGCCAGCAGCTATTATAGCGGGAGCACAGATACGCAGTATTTT
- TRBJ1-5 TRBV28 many CASSITEANQPQHF TGTGCCAGCAGCATAACGGAGGCTAATCAGCCCCAGCATTTT
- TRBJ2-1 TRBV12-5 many CASGLNSVNEQFF TGTGCTAGTGGTTTGAATAGTGTGAATGAGCAGTTCTTC
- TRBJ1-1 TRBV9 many CASGLGTEAFF TGTGCCAGCGGCTTAGGGACTGAAGCTTTCTTT
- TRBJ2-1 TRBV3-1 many CASSHAGTADYNEQFF TGTGCCAGCAGCCATGCCGGGACCGCAGACTACAATGAGCAGTTCTTC
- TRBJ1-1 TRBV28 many CASSLTGNTEAFF TGTGCCAGCAGTTTGACGGGAAACACTGAAGCTTTCTTT
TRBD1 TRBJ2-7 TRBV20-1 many CSARDWGGDRPYEQYF TGCAGTGCTAGAGATTGGGGTGGGGACAGACCGTACGAGCAGTACTTC
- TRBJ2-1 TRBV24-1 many CATSDSEYERYNEQFF TGTGCCACCAGTGATTCCGAGTATGAGCGGTACAATGAGCAGTTCTTC
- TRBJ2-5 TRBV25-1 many CASTEEYQETQYF TGTGCCAGCACGGAAGAATACCAAGAGACCCAGTACTTC
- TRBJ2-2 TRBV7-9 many CASSQANTGELFF TGTGCCAGCAGCCAGGCGAACACCGGGGAGCTGTTTTTT
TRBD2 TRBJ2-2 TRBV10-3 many CAISDAGVNTGELFF TGTGCCATCAGTGATGCGGGAGTAAACACCGGGGAGCTGTTTTTT
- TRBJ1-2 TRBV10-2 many CASSDQVSNYGYTF TGCGCCAGCAGTGATCAGGTGTCTAACTATGGCTACACCTTC
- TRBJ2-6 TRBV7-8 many CASSSMRGFDRGANVLTF TGTGCCAGCAGCTCCATGAGGGGATTCGATCGTGGGGCCAACGTCCTGACTTTC
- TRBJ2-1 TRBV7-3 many CASSLTPVASHNEQFF TGTGCCAGCAGCTTAACCCCCGTAGCGTCTCACAATGAGCAGTTCTTC
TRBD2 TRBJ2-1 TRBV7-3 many CASSLLSGTDEQFF TGTGCCAGCAGCCTATTAAGCGGGACCGATGAGCAGTTCTTC